This passage covers 27 T cell receptor beta chains from one sample sequenced in a study of blood T cell repertoires in COVID-19. Repertoires were generated with immunoSEQ multiplex PCR, while TCRdb's copy carries only in-frame clones and drops some. The repertoire holds 100,000 or so clones, more than 70% seen once, with approximately 15% in the top ten. The specimen was peripheral blood. These receptors all stem from a woman aged 80 or over with acute or convalescent COVID-19.

This clone was counted between two and nine times. The chain employs TRBV5-6 and TRBJ1-2; 9 bases fit TRBD1. The CDR3 covers 16 residues. Germline CDR1 reads SGHDT; CDR2 reads YYEEEE. The V and J ends lost 6 bases and 4 bases, in that order; junction bases with no gene match: 13. CDR3 DNA sequence: TGTGCCAGCACCCCCATCCCGGGGACAGGGAGCTATGGCTACACCTTC. This sequence encodes CASTPIPGTGSYGYTF.

V usage is TRBV28 and J usage is TRBJ1-1; 11 nucleotides line up with TRBD1. Unmatched junction bases numbered 10, after V lost 6 bases and J lost 4 bases. Germline CDR1 is MDHEN and CDR2 is SYDVKM. The CDR3 has 16 amino acids. The CDR3 reads CASSLFSGTGGTEAFF. The CDR3 region has the DNA TGTGCCAGCAGCCTCTTTTCCGGGACAGGGGGCACTGAAGCTTTCTTT.

The chain is built from TRBV9 and TRBJ2-3; D perhaps matches TRBD1 (5 bases). Trimming stripped 0 bases from V and 5 bases from J, with 10 bases between. This CDR3 region has 14 residues. Germline CDR1 is SGDLS and CDR2 is YYNGEE. The CDR3 DNA follows: TGTGCCAGCAGCGTAGTCCCGCAGGGAGATACGCAGTATTTT. This encodes CASSVVPQGDTQYF.

This clone was observed a handful of times. The J gene is TRBJ1-2, the V gene TRBV28, with 7 nucleotides matching TRBD1. The CDR3 is 14 residues long. V trimming: 5 bases; J trimming: 1 base; junction bases outside the gene matches: 4. Germline V gene sequence: CDR1 MDHEN, CDR2 SYDVKM. The CDR3: CASSRTGFNYGYTF. The CDR3 bases are TGTGCCAGCAGTCGGACAGGATTTAACTATGGCTACACCTTC.

CDR3 amino acids: CASSLEGAREQYF. The CDR3 region has the DNA TGTGCCAGCAGCTTGGAGGGGGCTCGGGAGCAGTACTTC. This chain connects TRBV5-4 to TRBJ2-7; 7 bases map to TRBD1. The CDR3 has 13 residues. The V gene's germline CDR1 is SGHNT and CDR2 YYREEE (reference sequence). Germline trimming cut 0 bases from V and 7 bases from J; bases unmatched to any gene: 4. The full variable domain, in which reference TRBV5-4 and TRBJ2-7 provide the parts outside the CDR3, is ETGVTQSPTHLIKTRGQQVTLRCSSQSGHNTVSWYQQALGQGPQFIFQYYREEENGRGNFPPRFSGLQFPNYSSELNVNALELDDSALYLCASSLEGAREQYFGPGTRLTVT.

The chain recombines TRBV6-5 with TRBJ2-7, with 7 positions matching TRBD1. V shed 3 bases and J 3 bases; nucleotides not matched to a gene: 8. The CDR3 length is 15 residues. Looked up from germline, CDR1 is MNHEY and CDR2 is SVGAGI. Written as DNA, the CDR3 is TGTGCCAGCAGTTATCCCCGACAGGGTCACTACGAGCAGTACTTC. Its translation: CASSYPRQGHYEQYF.

The chain couples TRBV27 to TRBJ1-1, with TRBD1 as a possible D gene (6 bases). V dropped 6 bases and J dropped 3 bases, with 23 bases sitting between them. The CDR3 sequence is 17 residues long. Germline CDR1 reads MNHEY; CDR2 reads SMNVEV (reference sequence). As DNA, the CDR3 is TGTGCCAGCAGCCGCCCCGCACAGGGAAAGCTGGACACTGAAGCTTTCTTT. Its translation is CASSRPAQGKLDTEAFF.

The chain combines TRBV4-3 with TRBJ2-2; 10 nucleotides match TRBD2. With V trimmed by 3 bases and J by 5 bases, 9 bases remained unmatched. The CDR3 spans 17 residues. Germline CDR1 LGHNA, CDR2 YSLEER. CDR3: CASSQFLAGAGTGELFF. In nucleotides, the CDR3 is TGCGCCAGCAGCCAGTTCCTAGCGGGGGCGGGGACCGGGGAGCTGTTTTTT.

This chain joins TRBV6-5 and TRBJ1-4; no firm D call. Trimming shortened V by 2 bases and J by 6 bases, and 10 bases separated the two germline ends. Germline CDR1 and CDR2: MNHEY and SVGAGI. The length of the CDR3 is 14 residues. CDR3 in DNA: TGTGCCAGCAGTTACGAGGGTAACGATGAAAAACTGTTTTTT. This encodes CASSYEGNDEKLFF.

The CDR3: CASSIVDFRANEKLFF. For the CDR3, the DNA is TGTGCCAGTAGTATAGTGGACTTTCGAGCTAATGAAAAACTGTTTTTT. The chain joins TRBV19 to TRBJ1-4; D remains ambiguous. Trimming took 1 base from V and 3 from J, leaving 12 bases between them. The germline CDR1 and CDR2 sequences are LNHDA and SQIVND (reference sequence). CDR3 size: 16 residues.

The chain employs TRBV5-1 and TRBJ1-3, with D hard to call. This CDR3 comprises 14 residues. V lost 0 bases and J lost 0, with 4 bases in between. Germline CDR1 and CDR2: SGHRS and YFSETQ. CDR3 loop: CASSLDYSGNTIYF. The CDR3, as DNA: TGCGCCAGCAGCTTGGACTACTCTGGAAACACCATATATTTT.

J is TRBJ1-1 and V is TRBV5-5; 8 nucleotides align to TRBD1. After removal of 4 bases from V and 6 bases from J, the junction contained 8 bases not matched to a gene. Germline V gene sequence: CDR1 SGHKS, CDR2 YYEKEE (reference sequence). The CDR3 consists of 14 residues. In DNA form, the CDR3 reads TGTGCCAGCAGCCTAATACAGGGGGTGGCTGAAGCTTTCTTT. Translation: CASSLIQGVAEAFF.

Here the CDR3 DNA reads TGTGCCAGCACGGACAGGGCGCGGGTGGCTTTCTTT. It is translated as CASTDRARVAFF. This sequence joins TRBV2 and TRBJ1-1, with 8 bases lining up with TRBD1. The CDR3 totals 12 residues. Germline V gene data show CDR1 as SNHLY and CDR2 as FYNNEI. J gave up 11 bases and V 7 bases, and 9 bases lay outside the gene matches.

This clone was observed a few times. This chain joins TRBV11-2 and TRBJ1-1; 10 positions match TRBD1. The trim removed 5 bases at V and 4 bases at J, leaving 7 bases unmatched. The CDR3 totals 15 residues. Germline V gene sequence: CDR1 SGHAT, CDR2 FQNNGV. The CDR3 reads CASSPGQGDRTEAFF. CDR3 DNA: TGTGCCAGCAGCCCCGGACAGGGGGATCGCACTGAAGCTTTCTTT.

This rearrangement joins TRBV7-3 to TRBJ1-1; TRBD1 matches at 7 bases. V lost 4 bases, J lost 6 bases, and 8 bases stayed unmatched. Germline-derived CDR1 and CDR2 are SGHTA and FQGTGA. This CDR3 spans 14 amino acids. The CDR3 sequence is CASSSEQGPPEAFF. For the CDR3, the DNA is TGTGCCAGCAGCTCCGAACAGGGGCCTCCTGAAGCTTTCTTT.

The chain's CDR3 is CASSLVYVLDTGELFF. CDR3 sequence (DNA): TGTGCCAGCAGCTTGGTCTATGTCTTGGACACCGGGGAGCTGTTTTTT. V and J are TRBV5-5 and TRBJ2-2; unclear D gene. CDR3 length equals 16 residues. Germline values: CDR1 SGHKS, CDR2 YYEKEE (reference sequence). V lost 0 bases and J lost 3, with 12 bases in between.

This clone was recorded a few times. This chain joins TRBV7-2 and TRBJ2-7; D is uncertain. Germline V gene sequence: CDR1 SGHTA, CDR2 FQGNSA. Trimming took off 2 bases at V and 6 bases at J, with 5 bases between the two ends. The CDR3 consists of 11 residues. The CDR3 region is CASSLWAEQYF. CDR3 bases: TGTGCCAGCAGCTTATGGGCCGAGCAGTACTTC.

The J gene is TRBJ2-1, the V gene TRBV9; the match to TRBD2 covers 10 bases. CDR3 size: 15 residues. V gave up 0 bases and J gave up 6 bases; unmatched junction bases: 3. Germline CDR1 SGDLS, CDR2 YYNGEE. As DNA, the CDR3 is TGTGCCAGCAGCGTAGGCCTAGCGGGGGTCAATGAGCAGTTCTTC. The encoded protein is CASSVGLAGVNEQFF.

The chain combines TRBV18 with TRBJ2-3, with a weak D call TRBD2 (6 bases). The length of the CDR3 is 15 residues. V dropped 2 bases and J dropped 3 bases, with 12 bases sitting between them. Germline CDR1 is KGHSH and CDR2 is LQKENI. This CDR3 is CASSPGTGPTDTQYF. The CDR3 nucleotides are TGTGCCAGCTCACCAGGGACTGGTCCTACAGATACGCAGTATTTT.

This clone appeared a single time. This chain uses TRBV28 with TRBJ1-1; D may be TRBD1 (6 bases). V dropped 6 bases and J dropped 3 bases, with 14 bases sitting between them. Germline loops: CDR1 MDHEN, CDR2 SYDVKM. This CDR3 is 14 amino acids long. CDR3 in amino acids: CASSTPQGYTEAFF. In DNA form, the CDR3 reads TGTGCCAGCAGCACCCCGCAGGGGTACACTGAAGCTTTCTTT.

This clone was counted a few times. V usage is TRBV27 and J usage is TRBJ1-2; D remains unclear. Germline V gives CDR1 MNHEY, CDR2 SMNVEV (reference sequence). The germline V and J ends were trimmed by 3 bases and 3 bases, with 8 bases remaining between them. The CDR3 totals 13 residues. The CDR3 nucleotides are TGTGCCAGCAGTTTGCGGCAGTACTATGGCTACACCTTC. It translates to CASSLRQYYGYTF.

The rearrangement uses TRBV29-1 and TRBJ1-1; 7 nucleotides line up with TRBD1. This CDR3 has 15 residues. Germline loops: CDR1 SQVTM, CDR2 ANQGSEA. V dropped 7 bases and J dropped 0; count of bases not matched to a gene: 11. CDR3 coding DNA: TGCAGCGCCCGACAGGGTTGGGGGATGAACACTGAAGCTTTCTTT. Translating gives CSARQGWGMNTEAFF.

This clone was observed a handful of times. The chain links TRBV12-3 or TRBV12-4 to TRBJ1-5; tentative D call: TRBD1 (5 bases). V dropped 5 bases and J dropped 6 bases, with 11 bases sitting between them. The CDR3 covers 13 residues. The CDR3: CASSTTEGQPQHF. The CDR3 DNA follows: TGTGCCAGCAGTACGACAGAAGGTCAGCCCCAGCATTTT.

The rearrangement links TRBV4-1 to TRBJ2-3, with 10 bases fitting TRBD1. The CDR3 has 14 residues. V dropped 8 bases and J dropped 4; count of bases not matched to a gene: 6. Germline V gene lookup returns CDR1 MGHRA and CDR2 YSYEKL. The CDR3 is CASWDRGKSDTQYF. The CDR3 DNA is TGCGCCAGCTGGGACAGGGGAAAGTCAGATACGCAGTATTTT.

Concerning this clone itself: The conserved final phenylalanine or tryptophan is absent from the CDR3, which likely points to a read error. No DNA is shown, since the ends of the CDR3 on it are uncertain; the CDR3 is the one TCRdb lists. This rearrangement joins TRBV4-3 to TRBJ1-2; the D call of TRBD1 is as the table states it, not checked on the DNA. Germline CDR1 is LGHNA and CDR2 is YSLEER. The CDR3 length equals 12 residues, ends included. The CDR3 loop reads CASSQAYSQGGL.

For the CDR3, the DNA is TGTGCCTCCCAACGGGCGACGGGGGGCTACACCTTC. The encoded protein is CASQRATGGYTF. The genes are TRBV19 and TRBJ1-2; no firm D call. The CDR3 is 12 amino acids. Trimming cost V 11 bases and J 8 bases, with 18 bases left between them. Germline V CDR1 and CDR2: LNHDA, SQIVND (reference sequence).

This chain links TRBV18 with TRBJ2-1, with 7 bases that match TRBD1. V lost 2 bases and J lost 7; bases outside the gene matches: 2. CDR3 length: 13 residues. CDR1 KGHSH and CDR2 LQKENI come from the germline V gene. The CDR3 protein is CASSPSQGNEQFF. In DNA, the CDR3 is TGTGCCAGCTCACCATCACAGGGGAATGAGCAGTTCTTC.